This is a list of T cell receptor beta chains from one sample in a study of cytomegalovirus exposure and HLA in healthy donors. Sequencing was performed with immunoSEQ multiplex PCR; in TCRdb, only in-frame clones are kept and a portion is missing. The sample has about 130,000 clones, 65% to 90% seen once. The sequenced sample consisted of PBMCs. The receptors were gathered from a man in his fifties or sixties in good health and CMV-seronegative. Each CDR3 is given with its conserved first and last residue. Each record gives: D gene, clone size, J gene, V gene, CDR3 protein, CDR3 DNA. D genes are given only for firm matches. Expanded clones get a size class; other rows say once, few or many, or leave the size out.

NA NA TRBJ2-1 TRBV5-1 CASSLGAGRPYNGQFF TGCGCCAGCAGCTTGGGGGCGGGTAGGCCTTACAATGGGCAGTTCTTC
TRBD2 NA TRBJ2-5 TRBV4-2 CASSQDSTSGSPETQYF TGTGCCAGCAGCCAAGATAGTACTAGCGGGTCCCCGGAGACCCAGTACTTC
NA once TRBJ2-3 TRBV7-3 CASSLMAGSTDTQYF TGTGCCAGCAGCTTAATGGCGGGGAGCACAGATACGCAGTATTTT
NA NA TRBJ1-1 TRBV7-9 CASSFQGSTEAFF TGTGCCAGCAGCTTTCAGGGATCAACTGAAGCTTTCTTT
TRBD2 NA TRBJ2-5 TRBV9 CASSVASGGPRRETQYF TGTGCCAGCAGCGTAGCTTCGGGGGGGCCGCGACGGGAGACCCAGTACTTC
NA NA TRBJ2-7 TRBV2 CASSEAHEYEQYF TGTGCCAGCAGTGAAGCCCATGAGTATGAGCAGTACTTC
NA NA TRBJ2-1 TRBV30 CAWSVRGEQFF TGTGCCTGGAGTGTACGAGGTGAGCAGTTCTTC
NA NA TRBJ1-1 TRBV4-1 CASSQDVYGSEAFF TGCGCCAGCAGCCAAGATGTATACGGTAGCGAAGCTTTCTTT
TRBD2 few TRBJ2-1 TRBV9 CASSASTSGGYMVNEQFF TGTGCCAGCAGCGCCTCGACTAGCGGGGGTTACATGGTCAATGAGCAGTTCTTC
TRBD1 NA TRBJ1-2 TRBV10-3 CAISDTRGRANGYTF TGTGCCATCAGTGATACCAGGGGGCGAGCCAATGGCTACACCTTC
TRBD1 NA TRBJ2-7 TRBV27 CASSSTGGRGTYEQYF TGTGCCAGCAGTTCCACAGGGGGCAGGGGTACCTACGAGCAGTACTTC
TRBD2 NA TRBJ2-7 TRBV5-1 CASSLEPAGIRSSYEQYF TGCGCCAGCAGCTTGGAACCAGCGGGGATAAGGAGCTCCTACGAGCAGTACTTC
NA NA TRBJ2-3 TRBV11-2 CASSHSISTDTQYF TGTGCCAGCAGCCATTCTATTTCCACAGATACGCAGTATTTT
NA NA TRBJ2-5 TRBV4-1 CASSQDSRQWETQYF TGCGCCAGCAGCCAAGATTCCCGACAGTGGGAGACCCAGTACTTC
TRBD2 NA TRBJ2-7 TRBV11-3 CASSHSGSSYEQYF TGTGCCAGCAGCCATAGCGGGAGCTCCTACGAGCAGTACTTC
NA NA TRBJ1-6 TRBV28 CASSLVTGKEINSPLHF TGTGCCAGCAGTTTAGTTACAGGGAAGGAAATAAATTCACCCCTCCACTTT
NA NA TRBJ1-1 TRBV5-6 CASSSGGGGTEAFF TGTGCCAGCAGCTCAGGTGGGGGAGGCACTGAAGCTTTCTTT
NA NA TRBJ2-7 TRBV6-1 CASSIAVTYEQYF TGTGCCAGCAGTATAGCGGTTACCTACGAGCAGTACTTC
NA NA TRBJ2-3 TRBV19 CASSLFAASGTGDTQYF TGTGCCAGTAGCTTGTTCGCGGCTAGCGGTACAGGGGATACGCAGTATTTT
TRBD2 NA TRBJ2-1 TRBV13 CASTRAGRGGADEQFF TGTGCCAGCACCCGGGCCGGGCGGGGGGGGGCGGATGAGCAGTTCTTC
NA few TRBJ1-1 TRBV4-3 CASSQDRNTEAFF TGCGCCAGCAGCCAAGACAGGAACACTGAAGCTTTCTTT
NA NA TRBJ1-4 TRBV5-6 CASSLQPGSPAREKLFF TGTGCCAGCAGCTTACAGCCCGGGAGTCCAGCTAGGGAAAAACTGTTTTTT